The clone carrying this T cell receptor beta chain has only a few counts. The antigen is undetermined. The data were taken from a study of CD8 T cells in ankylosing spondylitis. Study-wide results and limits: In the blood and synovial fluid of reactive arthritis, some motif variants had been previously reported. Those disease-linked clones were CD8+; they were also relatively rare in peripheral blood. The study identified a TCR beta motif of roughly eight highly homologous variants that appeared characteristic of ankylosing spondylitis blood. Matched synovial fluid from ankylosing spondylitis patients was reported to be enriched for disease-linked clones.

From germline, CDR1 is LNHNV and CDR2 YYDKDF (reference sequence). CDR3 size: 13 residues. Trimming pared 2 bases from V and 8 bases from J, leaving 10 bases between. It was by quantitative 5'-RACE with molecular barcodes that TCR beta libraries were made. TCRdb re-called the 5' RACE reads with MiXCR, one entry per CDR3 protein. The sample holds roughly 700,000 distinct CDR3 sequences, around 20% seen once. Material for sequencing was blood, either unsorted or a sorted T cell fraction (not recorded which). The origin of this receptor is a male donor with ankylosing spondylitis. V is TRBV15 and J is TRBJ2-1, with D possibly being TRBD2 (6 bases). CDR3 amino acids: CATSRRGSDEQFF. CDR3 in DNA: TGTGCCACCAGCAGACGGGGGAGCGATGAGCAGTTCTTC.